This T cell receptor beta chain was recovered during a study of cytomegalovirus exposure and HLA in healthy donors. Findings of the study overall: The CMV antigen specificity of a few CMV-associated chains was confirmed through in vitro analysis. The number of N-insertions in an Asian-associated ancestry cluster was reportedly below the roughly 670-donor mean in a later analysis. It emerged from a later analysis that several of the most significant clusters appeared to be linked to common viral pathogens.

The CDR3 is 15 residues long. The germline V gene has CDR1 LGHNA and CDR2 YNFKEQ. With 60 Vbeta and 13 Jbeta primers, the PCR was carried out. Clones were sequenced by immunoSEQ multiplex PCR, and TCRdb holds only the in-frame ones, with some missing. The data hold roughly 110,000 clones, with roughly 69% observed a single time. For this clone: Its matching antigen is unknown. Mismatch with germline at one junction end may stem from a read error.

The specimen sequenced was PBMCs. This sequence originates from a human donor in good health. The rearrangement links TRBV4-2 to TRBJ1-1; 10 bases fit TRBD1. The CDR3: CASSQGIGQGAEAFF. The CDR3 nucleotides read TGTGCCAGCAGTCAAGGAATTGGACAGGGGGCTGAAGCTTTCTTT.